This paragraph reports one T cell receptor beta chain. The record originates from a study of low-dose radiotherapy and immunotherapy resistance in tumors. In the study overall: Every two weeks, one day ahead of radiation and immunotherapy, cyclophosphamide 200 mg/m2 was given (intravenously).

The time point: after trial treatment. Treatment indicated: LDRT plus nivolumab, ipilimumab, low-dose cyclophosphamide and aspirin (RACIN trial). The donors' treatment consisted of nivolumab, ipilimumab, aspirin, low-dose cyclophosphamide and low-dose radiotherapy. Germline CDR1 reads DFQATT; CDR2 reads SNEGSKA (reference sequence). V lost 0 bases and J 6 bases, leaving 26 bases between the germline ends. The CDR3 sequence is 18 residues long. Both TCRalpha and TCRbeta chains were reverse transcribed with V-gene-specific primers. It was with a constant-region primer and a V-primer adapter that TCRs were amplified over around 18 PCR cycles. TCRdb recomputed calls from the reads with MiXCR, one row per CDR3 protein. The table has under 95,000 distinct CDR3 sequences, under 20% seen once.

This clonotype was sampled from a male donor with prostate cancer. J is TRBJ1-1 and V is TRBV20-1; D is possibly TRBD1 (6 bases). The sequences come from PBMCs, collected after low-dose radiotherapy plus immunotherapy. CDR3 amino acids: CSARDRSRGAVLVAEAFF. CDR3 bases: TGCAGTGCTAGAGATCGGTCGCGGGGGGCGGTTCTGGTCGCTGAAGCTTTCTTT.